This TCR beta chain was sequenced during a study of identical twins (TCRdb year 2016). Concerning the study at large: TCR alpha and beta repertoires from monozygotic twins, unrelated adults of various ages and cord blood were deep-sequenced to test whether fetal clonotypes persist. To rule out contamination, the twin experiments were replicated at different times with different library preparation protocols.

This clonotype was seen many times. Its binding antigen is unknown. Base qualities were left out, and no much larger clone turns up one base away. Only healthy Caucasian donors were included. Three pairs of female monozygotic twins, all aged about 18 to 29 years, were included in the twin cohort. Positive isolation kits from Invitrogen were used to isolate the CD4+ and CD8+ T cell populations. The germline V gene yields SGHRS for CDR1 and YFSETQ for CDR2. Cut back by 1 base and 5 bases, the V and J ends lie 15 bases apart. From the cysteine up to the phenylalanine, the CDR3 has a length of 15 residues. CDR3 DNA only is kept here, 45 bases in frame from base 1. On the study overall, not on this receptor specifically: The excess sharing between twins in beta out-of-frame sequences was weaker because fewer shared sequences reduced the signal-to-noise ratio. Invariant T cells such as MAIT and iNKT could partly confound zero-insertion analyses, though diverse VJ usage argued against this for most clonotypes. Because the same donors could not be followed over many years, the conclusions depended on cross-sectional statistical analysis. In monozygotic twins, recombination models systematically underestimated out-of-frame TCR alpha sharing, but the models matched the sharing seen between unrelated individuals. Out-of-frame TCR alpha sequences shared between twins showed an excess of low generation-probability sequences compared with coincidental sharing between unrelated individuals. Abundant cord blood beta clonotypes carried fewer insertions; young adult naive repertoires showed a weaker similar trend, while memory repertoires showed none.

The library came from 5' RACE. Sequencing instrument: Illumina HiSeq 2000. A universal primer binding site was introduced by template switching, and a unique molecular identifier was present in the final cDNA, enabling accurate counting of TCR cDNA molecules. First-strand cDNA for TCR alpha and beta chains was synthesized from specific primers in the conserved constant-segment region. To control for contamination, each cDNA library was double barcoded with a SMART-Mk sample barcode plus Illumina barcodes. Two successive PCR steps introduced TruSeq adapter sequences along with Illumina sample barcodes. The Illumina HiSeq platform was used with custom primers to sequence TCR alpha and beta cDNA libraries. The published analysis was carried out like this. Raw reads were processed with MiGEC to extract unique molecular identifiers, and MiXCR was used to determine CDR3 positions. For each individual, recombination models were inferred using an EM algorithm with the repgenHMM and IGoR tools. The analysis of shared clonotypes was done with the tcR package in R, with sharing normalized by the product of cloneset sizes. To study raw recombination without the effects of thymic and clonal selection, out-of-frame nonproductive sequences were analyzed. TCRdb ran its own pipeline on the public reads, namely fastp trimming at Q25 and MiXCR clone calling, and kept in-frame beta chains. CDR3 protein sequences are deduplicated, and each keeps its most common genes and DNA. The V and J calls reflect TCRdb's pipeline rather than the authors' work. A total of around 250,000 distinct CDR3 sequences appear in this sample, around 8% of them only once. The top ten hold less than 4% of the sample.

These records were also assigned to another study, of yellow fever vaccine responses in identical twins. As the second paper documents: According to the authors, the vaccine-induced T cell response in identical twins seemed to be partly convergent and partly specific to each individual. The study precisely tracked vaccine-responding T cell clones in identical twins.

The receptor was derived from a woman aged 18-29 years in good health. The source material was CD8+ T cells sorted from blood. The V and J segments used are TRBV5-1 and TRBJ1-1, with no D gene named confidently. The DNA reads as follows: TGCGCCAGCAGCTTGTCGGACCGTACGCGGACTGAAGCTTTCTTT. It codes for CASSLSDRTRTEAFF.